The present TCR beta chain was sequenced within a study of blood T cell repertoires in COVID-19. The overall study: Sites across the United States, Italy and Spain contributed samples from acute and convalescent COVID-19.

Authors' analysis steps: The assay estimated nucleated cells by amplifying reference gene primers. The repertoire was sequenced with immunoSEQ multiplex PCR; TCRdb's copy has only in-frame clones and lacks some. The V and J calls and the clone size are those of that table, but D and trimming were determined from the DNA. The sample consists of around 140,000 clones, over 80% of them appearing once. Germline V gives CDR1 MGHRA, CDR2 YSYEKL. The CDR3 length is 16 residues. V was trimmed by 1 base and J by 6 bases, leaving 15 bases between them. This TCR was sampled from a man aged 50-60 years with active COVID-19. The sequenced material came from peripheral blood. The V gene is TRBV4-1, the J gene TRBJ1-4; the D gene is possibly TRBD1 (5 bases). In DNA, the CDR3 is TGCGCCAGCAGCCAAGTTAGTTCAGGGAACTATGAAAAACTGTTTTTT. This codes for CASSQVSSGNYEKLFF.